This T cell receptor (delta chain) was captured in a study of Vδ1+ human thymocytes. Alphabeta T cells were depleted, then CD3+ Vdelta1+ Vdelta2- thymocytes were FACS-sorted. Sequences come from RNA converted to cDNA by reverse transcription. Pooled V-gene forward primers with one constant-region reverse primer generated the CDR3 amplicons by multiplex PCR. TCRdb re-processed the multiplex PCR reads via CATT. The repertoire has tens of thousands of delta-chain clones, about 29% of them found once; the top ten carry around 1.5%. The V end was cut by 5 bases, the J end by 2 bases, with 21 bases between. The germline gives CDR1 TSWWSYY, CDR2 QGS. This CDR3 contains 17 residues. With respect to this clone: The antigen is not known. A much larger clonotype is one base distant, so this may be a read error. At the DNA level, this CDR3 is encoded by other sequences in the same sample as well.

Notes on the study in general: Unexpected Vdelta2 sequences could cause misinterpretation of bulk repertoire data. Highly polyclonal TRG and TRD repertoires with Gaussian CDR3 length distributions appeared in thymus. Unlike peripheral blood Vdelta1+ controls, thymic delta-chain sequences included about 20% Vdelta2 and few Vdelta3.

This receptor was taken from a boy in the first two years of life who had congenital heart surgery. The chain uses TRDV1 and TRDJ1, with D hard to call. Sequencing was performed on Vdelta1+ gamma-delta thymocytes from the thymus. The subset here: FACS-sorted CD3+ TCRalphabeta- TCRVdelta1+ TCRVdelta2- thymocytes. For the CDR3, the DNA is TGTGCTCTTGGGCTCCCTCCCGGTGGGTATCCTACCGATAAACTCATCTTT. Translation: CALGLPPGGYPTDKLIF.